This T cell receptor (beta chain) was sequenced for a study of blood T cells in healthy people across ages. At the level of the study: The template switching approach captured approximately one barcoded beta molecule for every two T cells.

This clonotype was observed a few times. Its specificity is unknown. A second about 7 to 11 cycle PCR used barcoded and J-beta primers. TCRdb reanalysed the 5' RACE reads using MiXCR and keeps one entry per CDR3 protein. Of 1,100,000 or so distinct CDR3 sequences listed, around 45% are singletons. Germline CDR1 reads DFQATT; CDR2 reads SNEGSKA (reference sequence). The V end lost 3 bases, the J end lost 2 bases, and 12 bases lay between the germline ends. CDR3 length: 14 amino acids. Study findings and constraints: Not knowing donor CMV status may have confounded expanded clonotype changes.

This receptor was identified in a woman aged 60-70 years in good health. Sequenced input: blood. The V gene is TRBV20-1, the J gene TRBJ2-3; D gene ambiguous. CDR3 sequence (DNA): TGCAGTGCTAGGGATCTATCCACCACAGATACGCAGTATTTT. Translated: CSARDLSTTDTQYF.